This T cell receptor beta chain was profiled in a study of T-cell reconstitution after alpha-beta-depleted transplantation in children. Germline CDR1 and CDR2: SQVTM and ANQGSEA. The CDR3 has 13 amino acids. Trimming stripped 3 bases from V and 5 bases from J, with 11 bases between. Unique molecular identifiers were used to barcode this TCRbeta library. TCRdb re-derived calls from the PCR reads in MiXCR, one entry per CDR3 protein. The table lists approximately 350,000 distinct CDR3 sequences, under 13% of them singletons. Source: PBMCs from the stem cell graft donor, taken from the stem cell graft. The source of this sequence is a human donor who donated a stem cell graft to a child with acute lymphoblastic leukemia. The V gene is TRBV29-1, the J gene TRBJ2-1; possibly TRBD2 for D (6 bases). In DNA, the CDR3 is TGCAGCGTTGACCCTAGCGTTGACAATGAGCAGTTCTTC. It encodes CSVDPSVDNEQFF.